Below are 18 T cell receptor beta chains sequenced from a single sample in a study of blood T cell repertoires in COVID-19. This table comes from immunoSEQ multiplex PCR, and its TCRdb copy is limited to in-frame clones, with some not included. Of more than 80,000 clones listed, about four fifths are singletons. The source material was peripheral blood. The source of these receptors is a woman in her 70s with acute or convalescent COVID-19.

The V gene is TRBV6-5, the J gene TRBJ1-2; weak D call: TRBD1 (6 bases). Germline loops: CDR1 MNHEY, CDR2 SVGAGI. Trimming pared 6 bases from V and 2 bases from J, leaving 10 bases between. The CDR3 length is 13 residues. CDR3 in amino acids: CASRLDRNYGYTF. CDR3 nucleotides: TGTGCCAGCAGACTCGACAGGAACTATGGCTACACCTTC.

This clone was counted between two and nine times. The chain uses TRBV28 and TRBJ1-6; 8 bases fit TRBD1. Germline CDR1 is MDHEN and CDR2 is SYDVKM. There are 15 residues in the CDR3. V lost 7 bases and J lost 3; bases outside the gene matches: 5. CDR3 sequence (DNA): TGTGCCAGCACAATCAGGGGGCTCTATAATTCACCCCTCCACTTT. As protein: CASTIRGLYNSPLHF.

This clone was detected only a few times. The chain is built from TRBV3-1 (or the pseudogene TRBV3-2) and TRBJ1-3, with D possibly being TRBD1 (5 bases). Germline V gene lookup returns CDR1 LGHDT and CDR2 YNNKEL (reference sequence). This CDR3 is 15 amino acids long. Trimming took off 3 bases at V and 2 bases at J, with 11 bases between the two ends. The CDR3 reads CASSQGQGAGNTIYF. The CDR3 DNA reads TGTGCCAGCAGCCAGGGCCAGGGTGCTGGAAACACCATATATTTT.

The rearrangement joins TRBV11-3 to TRBJ2-7; D uncertain. CDR1 is SGHNT and CDR2 is YENEEA in the germline V gene. V was clipped by 5 bases and J by 5 bases, with 13 bases between them. There are 13 residues in the CDR3. The CDR3 region has the DNA TGTGCCAGCAGCCATCCATTTGGAGACGAGCAGTACTTC. Encoded protein: CASSHPFGDEQYF.

This chain uses TRBV5-1 with TRBJ1-1, with a weak D call TRBD1 (5 bases). Between the trimmed V and J ends, which lost 4 bases and 3 bases, there was a span of 13 bases. Per germline, CDR1 SGHRS and CDR2 YFSETQ. This CDR3 spans 14 amino acids. DNA for the CDR3: TGCGCCAGCAGCCGCCTTGCGGGGGACACTGAAGCTTTCTTT. Protein sequence: CASSRLAGDTEAFF.

V and J are TRBV6-5 and TRBJ1-2; D uncertain. The CDR3 runs to 11 residues. Germline V lookup: CDR1 MNHEY, CDR2 SVGAGI. The V and J ends lost 8 bases and 4 bases respectively, with 8 bases between them. The CDR3 sequence is CASGSGYGYTF. CDR3 bases: TGTGCCAGCGGGTCGGGCTATGGCTACACCTTC.

This clone was seen a single time. V is TRBV5-1 and J is TRBJ2-3, with 10 positions matching TRBD1. This CDR3 is 17 amino acids long. Germline CDR1 and CDR2: SGHRS and YFSETQ. After removal of 4 bases from V and 0 bases from J, the junction contained 8 bases not matched to a gene. CDR3 DNA: TGCGCCAGCAGCGAAAGGACAGGGGGAACTAGCACAGATACGCAGTATTTT. Protein: CASSERTGGTSTDTQYF.

J is TRBJ1-6 and V is TRBV11-2; possibly TRBD1 for D (5 bases). V lost 5 bases and J lost 14, with 19 bases in between. Germline V gene data show CDR1 as SGHAT and CDR2 as FQNNGV. This CDR3 spans 14 amino acids. The CDR3 loop reads CASSPGTSAGALHF. The CDR3 DNA follows: TGTGCCAGCAGCCCCGGGACTTCGGCCGGGGCCCTCCACTTT.

The gene calls are TRBV10-1 and TRBJ2-3; 7 bases are shared with TRBD2. Germline V gives CDR1 WNHNN, CDR2 SYGVQD (reference sequence). Trimming cost V 10 bases and J 2 bases; bases outside gene matches: 9. This CDR3 spans 14 amino acids. The DNA of the CDR3 is TGCGCCACAAGACAGCGGGAAGACACAGATACGCAGTATTTT. It specifies CATRQREDTDTQYF.

This chain links TRBV27 with TRBJ1-2, with TRBD1 matching over 7 bases. V shed 6 bases, J shed 4 bases, and the junction held 17 bases outside the gene matches. CDR3 length equals 17 residues. CDR1 and CDR2 from the germline V gene are MNHEY and SMNVEV (reference sequence). The CDR3 region has the DNA TGTGCCAGCAGCCCCGGGCCCGGGAGGGGGCATGTCTATGGCTACACCTTC. Translated, it gives CASSPGPGRGHVYGYTF.

The gene calls are TRBV30 and TRBJ2-5; 9 positions agree with TRBD1. V lost 0 bases, J lost 5 bases, and 10 bases stayed unmatched. The length of the CDR3 is 16 residues. From germline, CDR1 is GTSNPN and CDR2 SVGIG (reference sequence). DNA for the CDR3: TGTGCCTGGAGTGTCCCTACCGGGACAGGGTTCGAGACCCAGTACTTC. Translated, it gives CAWSVPTGTGFETQYF.

This clone was counted once. This CDR3 reads CASRSGGTEAFF. The CDR3, as DNA: TGCGCCAGCAGGTCGGGAGGCACTGAAGCTTTCTTT. V usage is TRBV10-2 and J usage is TRBJ1-1; no definite D call. CDR1 is WSHSY, CDR2 SAAADI, per germline. The length of the CDR3 is 12 residues. V lost 6 bases to trimming and J lost 4 bases, with 9 bases between them.

V is TRBV5-1 and J is TRBJ1-1; TRBD1 might be the D (6 bases). Germline CDR1 SGHRS, CDR2 YFSETQ. Trimming stripped 4 bases from V and 2 bases from J, with 21 bases between. This CDR3 contains 17 residues. This CDR3 is CASSVTGTHMTNTEAFF. The DNA for the CDR3 is TGCGCCAGCAGCGTAACCGGGACACACATGACAAACACTGAAGCTTTCTTT.

The chain recombines TRBV3-1 (or the pseudogene TRBV3-2) with TRBJ1-2; maybe TRBD1 (6 bases). Germline V lookup: CDR1 LGHDT, CDR2 YNNKEL (reference sequence). The CDR3 totals 14 residues. Trimming removed 4 bases from V and 7 bases from J, with 16 bases in between. This CDR3 reads CASSPTRGAFGYTF. In nucleotides, the CDR3 is TGTGCCAGCAGCCCCACACGGGGGGCGTTTGGCTACACCTTC.

The rearrangement joins TRBV6-5 to TRBJ1-4; 7 nucleotides agree with TRBD1. V lost 3 bases, J lost 5 bases, and 6 bases stayed unmatched. Germline V CDR1 and CDR2: MNHEY, SVGAGI. This CDR3 spans 15 amino acids. The CDR3 spells CASSYTGAGNEKLFF. The CDR3 DNA reads TGTGCCAGCAGTTATACAGGGGCAGGGAATGAAAAACTGTTTTTT.

This chain uses TRBV3-1 (or the pseudogene TRBV3-2) with TRBJ1-5; D perhaps matches TRBD1 (5 bases). The CDR3 consists of 19 residues. Deletions cut 0 bases from V and 4 bases from J, with 22 bases between. The germline CDR1 and CDR2 sequences are LGHDT and YNNKEL (reference sequence). CDR3 coding DNA: TGTGCCAGCAGCCAAGAAAACCTATTGGGACCGGGGGGAAATCAGCCCCAGCATTTT. Translated, it gives CASSQENLLGPGGNQPQHF.

In this sample, this clone turned up a few times. CDR3 bases: TGTGCCAGCAGCTCGGGACAGCAGGGTGAAAAACTGTTTTTT. Translated: CASSSGQQGEKLFF. This chain links TRBV7-9 with TRBJ1-4; 7 nucleotides align to TRBD1. In germline, CDR1 is SEHNR, CDR2 FQNEAQ (reference sequence). V trimming: 4 bases; J trimming: 7 bases; junction bases outside the gene matches: 6. The CDR3 runs 14 residues.

The chain has TRBV12-5 and TRBJ1-4; TRBD1 matches at 10 bases. Trimming cost V 7 bases and J 6 bases; bases outside gene matches: 5. This CDR3 contains 14 residues. From germline, CDR1 is LGHNT and CDR2 FRNRAP. The CDR3 region has the DNA TGTGCTAGTGCCTCGGACAGGGGGTATGAAAAACTGTTTTTT. Translation gives CASASDRGYEKLFF.